The clone carrying this T cell receptor (beta chain) has a handful of counts. Its specificity is not known. The record originates from a study of T cells in Graves' hyperthyroidism and ophthalmopathy. General study points: Most expanded thyroid clonotypes above 0.001 also appeared in blood. Ophthalmopathy was identified by the model a median about seven months ahead of onset.

The CDR3 extends over 17 amino acids. The V gene's germline CDR1 is LGHDT and CDR2 YNNKEL (reference sequence). With 0 bases removed from V and 1 base from J, the gap between germline ends came to 13 bases. Researchers amplified the TCR beta CDR3 regions from RNA transcripts. TCR CDR3 underwent first-round RT-PCR with the HTBI primer set. TCRdb passed the multiplex PCR reads through MiXCR, listing each CDR3 protein once. Among about 500,000 distinct CDR3 sequences listed, roughly a sixth were seen once. Exclusion of a patient resulted from uncontrolled infection, other autoimmune disease, pregnancy or lactation.

The rearrangement joins TRBV3-1 to TRBJ2-4, with D tentatively TRBD1 (5 bases). The sample comprised blood. The TCR comes from a woman aged 25 to 39 with Graves' ophthalmopathy. Here the CDR3 reads CASSQDGLQAAKNIQYF. The CDR3 DNA is TGTGCCAGCAGCCAAGACGGATTACAGGCGGCCAAAAACATTCAGTACTTC.